This is a list of T cell receptor beta chains from one sample in a study of T cell changes during pregnancy in multiple sclerosis. Sequencing used immunoSEQ multiplex PCR; TCRdb keeps in-frame clones, though not all of them. The sample yields some 37,000 clones, 85% to 90% seen once. Sequences were derived from CD4+ T cells from peripheral blood mononuclear cells, sampled in the first trimester of pregnancy. The receptors come from a female donor with multiple sclerosis, enrolled in a pregnancy study. Each CDR3 is given with its conserved first and last residue. The D gene is left open where the match is weak. A clone size is listed for some rows: how often the clone was seen (once, few, many), or a class if it is expanded.

j_gene: TRBJ1-5
v_gene: TRBV19
d_gene: NA
abundance: NA
CDR3aa: CASSMSHSNQPQHF
CDR3nt: TGTGCCAGTAGTATGTCCCATAGCAATCAGCCCCAGCATTTT

j_gene: TRBJ2-4
v_gene: TRBV6-5
d_gene: NA
abundance: NA
CDR3aa: CASSRALAKNIQYF
CDR3nt: TGTGCCAGCTCGAGAGCCCTAGCCAAAAACATTCAGTACTTC

j_gene: TRBJ1-5
v_gene: TRBV18
d_gene: NA
abundance: NA
CDR3aa: CASSPGTPKGSLSNQPQHF
CDR3nt: TGTGCCAGCTCACCCGGGACACCCAAAGGGAGCCTTAGCAATCAGCCCCAGCATTTT

j_gene: TRBJ2-5
v_gene: TRBV7-2
d_gene: NA
abundance: NA
CDR3aa: CASSRGGPPRETQYF
CDR3nt: TGTGCCAGCAGCCGCGGGGGCCCGCCCAGGGAGACCCAGTACTTC

j_gene: TRBJ2-3
v_gene: TRBV19
d_gene: TRBD2
abundance: once
CDR3aa: CASSNNRLAVTDTQYF
CDR3nt: TGTGCCAGTAGTAACAACCGACTAGCGGTCACAGATACGCAGTATTTT

j_gene: TRBJ2-5
v_gene: TRBV5-4
d_gene: TRBD1
abundance: NA
CDR3aa: CASSPDREAQYF
CDR3nt: TGTGCCAGCAGCCCGGACAGGGAGGCCCAGTACTTC

j_gene: TRBJ1-3
v_gene: TRBV9
d_gene: TRBD1
abundance: NA
CDR3aa: CASSSGTGGNTIYF
CDR3nt: TGTGCCAGCAGCTCCGGGACAGGGGGAAACACCATATATTTT

j_gene: TRBJ2-3
v_gene: TRBV10-3
d_gene: TRBD1
abundance: NA
CDR3aa: CAISESWDRTTDTQYF
CDR3nt: TGTGCCATCAGTGAGTCGTGGGACAGGACCACAGATACGCAGTATTTT

j_gene: TRBJ2-2
v_gene: TRBV5-1
d_gene: NA
abundance: NA
CDR3aa: CASSTQQVPRRTGELFF
CDR3nt: TGCGCCAGCAGCACCCAACAGGTTCCGAGGAGAACCGGGGAGCTGTTTTTT

j_gene: TRBJ2-5
v_gene: TRBV7-3
d_gene: TRBD2
abundance: NA
CDR3aa: CASSSNGGSQETQYF
CDR3nt: TGTGCCAGCAGCTCAAACGGGGGGAGCCAAGAGACCCAGTACTTC

j_gene: TRBJ1-1
v_gene: TRBV5-1
d_gene: NA
abundance: NA
CDR3aa: CASSPRGHEEYTEAFF
CDR3nt: TGCGCCAGCAGTCCACGAGGGCATGAGGAGTACACTGAAGCTTTCTTT

j_gene: TRBJ1-1
v_gene: TRBV28
d_gene: TRBD1
abundance: few
CDR3aa: CAVRTGGLGITEAFF
CDR3nt: TGTGCCGTTCGAACAGGGGGTTTGGGGATCACTGAAGCTTTCTTT

j_gene: TRBJ2-1
v_gene: TRBV6-4
d_gene: TRBD2
abundance: NA
CDR3aa: CASRDIAGGEQFF
CDR3nt: TGTGCCAGCAGGGACATAGCGGGTGGGGAGCAGTTCTTC

j_gene: TRBJ2-1
v_gene: TRBV5-4
d_gene: NA
abundance: NA
CDR3aa: CASSLSGSGNEQFF
CDR3nt: TGTGCCAGCAGCTTGTCCGGGAGCGGCAATGAGCAGTTCTTC

j_gene: TRBJ2-3
v_gene: TRBV11-3
d_gene: TRBD1
abundance: once
CDR3aa: CASSPSTGGVEDTQYF
CDR3nt: TGTGCCAGCAGCCCCTCGACAGGGGGCGTCGAGGATACGCAGTATTTT

j_gene: TRBJ1-2
v_gene: TRBV18
d_gene: TRBD1
abundance: NA
CDR3aa: CASSSTGGESTYGYTF
CDR3nt: TGTGCCAGCTCATCGACAGGGGGCGAAAGCACCTATGGCTACACCTTC

j_gene: TRBJ2-6
v_gene: TRBV5-1
d_gene: TRBD2
abundance: once
CDR3aa: CASGGGSGANVLTF
CDR3nt: TGCGCCAGCGGGGGGGGCTCTGGGGCCAACGTCCTGACTTTC

j_gene: TRBJ2-2
v_gene: TRBV6-6
d_gene: NA
abundance: NA
CDR3aa: CASRLRGAQSLGELFF
CDR3nt: TGTGCCAGCAGACTCCGGGGGGCCCAGTCCCTCGGGGAGCTGTTTTTT

j_gene: TRBJ2-7
v_gene: TRBV30
d_gene: TRBD2
abundance: NA
CDR3aa: CAWSGRSGGPNEQYF
CDR3nt: TGTGCCTGGAGTGGGAGAAGCGGGGGGCCCAACGAGCAGTACTTC

j_gene: TRBJ2-7
v_gene: TRBV5-5
d_gene: TRBD1
abundance: NA
CDR3aa: CASSPGDRIRYEQYF
CDR3nt: TGTGCCAGCAGCCCCGGGGACAGGATTCGCTACGAGCAGTACTTC

j_gene: TRBJ1-1
v_gene: TRBV6-5
d_gene: NA
abundance: NA
CDR3aa: CASSYSRENTEAFF
CDR3nt: TGTGCCAGCAGTTATAGCAGGGAGAACACTGAAGCTTTCTTT

j_gene: TRBJ1-2
v_gene: TRBV5-4
d_gene: NA
abundance: NA
CDR3aa: CASTRDMGLYGYTF
CDR3nt: TGTGCCAGCACCCGGGACATGGGCCTCTATGGCTACACCTTC